This TCR beta chain was identified during a study of blood T cell repertoires in COVID-19. Looking at the study overall: Spain, Italy and the United States supplied samples that represented acute and convalescent COVID-19. The analysed material was cDNA or gDNA that came from T cells, B-cell-depleted T cells, or PBMCs.

Only one count was recorded for this clone. Source study methods: Amplified reference gene primers provided the basis for estimating nucleated cell counts. Profiling relied on immunoSEQ multiplex PCR, and the TCRdb table lists in-frame clones only, not all of them. The V and J calls and clone size were taken over from that table, and D and trimming were inferred from the DNA. The sample contains 190,000 or so clones, approximately 87% of which appear only once. The CDR3 length is 14 residues. Germline-derived CDR1 and CDR2 are SGHAT and FQNNGV. With 0 bases removed from V and 5 bases from J, the gap between germline ends came to 7 bases.

The clonotype was recovered from a woman younger than 35 who had recovered from COVID-19. The sample taken for sequencing was peripheral blood. The gene calls are TRBV11-2 and TRBJ1-4; D ambiguous. CDR3 bases: TGTGCCAGCAGCTTAGATCTCCTAAATGAAAAACTGTTTTTT. Translation gives CASSLDLLNEKLFF.